The 30 T cell receptor beta chains below come from one sample, sequenced in a study of cytotoxic CD8 clonotypes in ibrutinib-treated CLL. The table came from immunoSEQ multiplex PCR; TCRdb's copy has only in-frame clones and leaves some out. In the table there are about 310,000 clones, 80% of which are singletons. The sample consisted of PBMCs, taken before ibrutinib treatment. These receptors were taken from a human donor with chronic lymphocytic leukemia.

This chain links TRBV27 with TRBJ2-1; 7 bases match TRBD2. The germline V gene has CDR1 MNHEY and CDR2 SMNVEV (reference sequence). The CDR3 covers 14 residues. V lost 8 bases and J lost 4; bases outside the gene matches: 8. The CDR3 is CASSYLAEYNEQFF. The DNA for the CDR3 is TGTGCCAGCTCCTATCTAGCGGAATACAATGAGCAGTTCTTC.

DNA of the CDR3: TGTGCCAGCAGTTATCGTGGTTTTGATAGCAATCAGCCCCAGCATTTT. It specifies CASSYRGFDSNQPQHF. The chain uses TRBV6-5 and TRBJ1-5; D remains unclear. The CDR3 length is 16 residues. The V and J ends lost 3 bases and 0 bases respectively, with 12 bases between them. In germline, CDR1 is MNHEY, CDR2 SVGAGI.

V gene TRBV25-1 combines with J gene TRBJ2-1; D not resolved. V gave up 1 base and J gave up 10 bases, with 11 bases separating them. The CDR3 has 13 amino acids. Germline V gene lookup returns CDR1 MGHDK and CDR2 SYGVNS. Here the CDR3 reads CASSESGGLEQFF. The CDR3 nucleotides read TGTGCCAGCAGTGAATCGGGTGGGTTGGAGCAGTTCTTC.

The chain carries TRBV6-5 and TRBJ1-5, with D tentatively TRBD1 (5 bases). In germline, CDR1 is MNHEY, CDR2 SVGAGI. This CDR3 comprises 15 residues. V shed 6 bases and J shed 3 bases, with 15 bases lying between them. The CDR3 DNA is TGTGCCAGCAGATCCGGGGGGGGAAACAATCAGCCCCAGCATTTT. It is translated as CASRSGGGNNQPQHF.

This clone was counted a few times. The chain has TRBV28 and TRBJ1-5; TRBD1 agrees at 7 bases. Per the germline V gene, CDR1 is MDHEN and CDR2 is SYDVKM. J lost 2 bases, V lost 7 bases, and 8 bases had no gene match. This CDR3 contains 15 residues. CDR3 sequence (DNA): TGTGCCAGCACCGCAAGCGACAGGGGCAATCAGCCCCAGCATTTT. Translated: CASTASDRGNQPQHF.

The table lists this clone with a few counts. The chain carries TRBV28 and TRBJ2-7, with D tentatively TRBD2 (6 bases). Deletions cut 5 bases from V and 2 bases from J, with 7 bases between. The germline V gene encodes CDR1 MDHEN and CDR2 SYDVKM. The CDR3 length is 12 residues. The CDR3 here is CASSGRTYEQYF. CDR3 nucleotide sequence: TGTGCCAGCAGTGGGAGGACCTACGAGCAGTACTTC.

This clone came up once. The rearrangement joins TRBV5-1 to TRBJ2-5; TRBD1 matches 9 bases. Germline V gives CDR1 SGHRS, CDR2 YFSETQ. The CDR3 extends over 16 amino acids. V was pared by 1 base and J by 3 bases, with 7 bases of the junction left unmatched. The CDR3 is CASSLPDRGSKETQYF. DNA for the CDR3: TGCGCCAGCAGCTTGCCCGACAGGGGGTCTAAAGAGACCCAGTACTTC.

DNA for the CDR3: TGTGCCAGCAGTAGGGACAGCTATAGCTCCTACAATGAGCAGTTCTTC. Amino acid sequence: CASSRDSYSSYNEQFF. This sequence joins TRBV6-4 and TRBJ2-1, with 7 bases aligning to TRBD1. CDR1 is MRHNA, CDR2 SNTAGT, per germline. J was trimmed by 0 bases and V by 5 bases; bases with no gene match: 7. The CDR3 consists of 16 residues.

The rearrangement joins TRBV7-9 to TRBJ2-7; TRBD2 matches 11 bases. The CDR3 loop spans 15 amino acids. CDR1 and CDR2 from the germline V gene are SEHNR and FQNEAQ (reference sequence). Trimming removed 1 base from V and 2 bases from J; junction bases left unmatched: 1. The CDR3 region has the DNA TGTGCCAGCAGCTTAGGACTAGCGGGAACCTACGAGCAGTACTTC. Translating it yields CASSLGLAGTYEQYF.

V is TRBV9 and J is TRBJ2-7; 7 bases fit TRBD1. V lost 4 bases to trimming and J lost 5 bases; unmatched junction nucleotides: 6. The CDR3 extends over 13 amino acids. In germline, CDR1 is SGDLS, CDR2 YYNGEE. The chain's CDR3 is CASSRQGTDEQYF. CDR3 DNA sequence: TGTGCCAGCAGCAGACAGGGTACCGACGAGCAGTACTTC.

This clone was seen just once. The same CDR3 can be traced to other DNA sequences in this sample. The genes are TRBV4-3 and TRBJ2-7; a weak D match, TRBD2 (5 bases). Trimming took 0 bases from V and 3 from J, leaving 6 bases between them. Germline CDR1 is LGHNA and CDR2 is YSLEER. The CDR3 sequence is 13 residues long. The chain's CDR3 is CASSQDRGYEQYF. The DNA for the CDR3 is TGCGCCAGCAGCCAAGATCGGGGCTACGAGCAGTACTTC.

The V and J genes are TRBV9 and TRBJ1-1, with 10 bases matching TRBD1. CDR3 length: 14 amino acids. Trimming cost V 5 bases and J 4 bases; bases outside gene matches: 5. Looked up from germline, CDR1 is SGDLS and CDR2 is YYNGEE. The CDR3 region is CASSPRDRGTEAFF. CDR3 DNA: TGTGCCAGCAGTCCCAGGGACAGGGGCACTGAAGCTTTCTTT.

The rearrangement joins TRBV19 to TRBJ1-2; D unresolved. V was pared by 7 bases and J by 5 bases, with 14 bases between. Germline-derived CDR1 and CDR2 are LNHDA and SQIVND (reference sequence). This CDR3 has 13 residues. The CDR3 is CASIRPGSYGYTF. CDR3 nucleotides: TGTGCCAGTATTCGTCCCGGGTCGTATGGCTACACCTTC.

CDR3 DNA sequence: TGTGCCAGCAGCGCTGCTTCGGACAGGGATTGCGAGCAGTACTTC. This encodes CASSAASDRDCEQYF. The chain carries TRBV9 and TRBJ2-7; 8 bases line up with TRBD1. Unmatched junction bases numbered 11, after V lost 3 bases and J lost 6 bases. Germline CDR1 SGDLS, CDR2 YYNGEE. CDR3 length: 15 amino acids.

The chain joins TRBV27 to TRBJ2-7; TRBD2 matches at 9 bases. CDR3 length equals 15 residues. With 5 bases clipped from V and 4 bases from J, the junction kept 9 bases outside the gene matches. CDR1 is MNHEY and CDR2 is SMNVEV in the germline V gene (reference sequence). The CDR3 DNA sequence: TGTGCCAGCAGTGGTCGGACTAGCGATCCGTACGAGCAGTACTTC. This sequence encodes CASSGRTSDPYEQYF.

The chain links TRBV30 to TRBJ2-1, with TRBD2 identical over 11 bases. Germline V gives CDR1 GTSNPN, CDR2 SVGIG (reference sequence). This CDR3 region has 15 residues. Unmatched junction bases numbered 3, after V lost 0 bases and J lost 5 bases. The CDR3 spells CAWSVRLAGHNEQFF. The CDR3, as DNA: TGTGCCTGGAGTGTCCGACTAGCGGGGCACAATGAGCAGTTCTTC.

This sequence joins TRBV19 and TRBJ1-2; 7 positions match TRBD1. Germline V lookup: CDR1 LNHDA, CDR2 SQIVND (reference sequence). CDR3 length equals 18 residues. V lost 4 bases and J lost 4; bases outside the gene matches: 18. CDR3 loop: CASSNWDSYSQYFYGYTF. The CDR3 bases are TGTGCCAGTAGTAATTGGGACAGCTACAGCCAGTACTTCTATGGCTACACCTTC.

This sequence joins TRBV10-3 and TRBJ2-5; 12 bases fit TRBD1. Germline V gene sequence: CDR1 ENHRY, CDR2 SYGVKD. CDR3 length: 16 residues. V lost 0 bases to trimming and J lost 4 bases; unmatched junction nucleotides: 3. The CDR3 is CAISESGTGGRETQYF. CDR3 nucleotide sequence: TGTGCCATCAGTGAGTCCGGGACAGGGGGCAGAGAGACCCAGTACTTC.

The chain couples TRBV10-3 to TRBJ2-1; D might be TRBD2 (5 bases). The CDR3 runs 17 residues. Deletions cut 1 base from V and 0 bases from J, with 13 bases between. Germline values: CDR1 ENHRY, CDR2 SYGVKD. The CDR3 DNA follows: TGTGCCATCAGTGAGTATCACGGGATGAGCTCCTACAATGAGCAGTTCTTC. Translation gives CAISEYHGMSSYNEQFF.

This clone was seen a handful of times. Other DNA sequences in this sample translate to the same CDR3. V gene TRBV30 combines with J gene TRBJ2-1; no clear D gene. V gave up 5 bases and J gave up 3 bases, with 8 bases separating them. The CDR3 is 12 amino acids. The germline gives CDR1 GTSNPN, CDR2 SVGIG (reference sequence). This CDR3 is CAWSRDYNEQFF. The DNA of the CDR3 is TGTGCCTGGTCTAGGGACTACAATGAGCAGTTCTTC. Full variable domain (outside the CDR3, taken from reference TRBV30 and TRBJ2-1): SQTIHQWPATLVQPVGSPLSLECTVEGTSNPNLYWYRQAAGRGLQLLFYSVGIGQISSEVPQNLSASRPQDRQFILSSKKLLLSDSGFYLCAWSRDYNEQFFGPGTRLTVL.

The chain couples TRBV7-2 to TRBJ2-1; D gene uncertain. CDR1 SGHTA and CDR2 FQGNSA come from the germline V gene. The CDR3 consists of 14 residues. V was shortened by 5 bases and J by 0 bases, with 8 bases between the two germline ends. The CDR3 DNA is TGTGCCAGCAGCCTCAGGAACTCCTACAATGAGCAGTTCTTC. It encodes CASSLRNSYNEQFF. Filled out from reference TRBV7-2 and TRBJ2-1, the complete variable domain reads GAGVSQSPSNKVTEKGKDVELRCDPISGHTALYWYRQSLGQGLEFLIYFQGNSAPDKSGLPSDRFSAERTGGSVSTLTIQRTQQEDSAVYLCASSLRNSYNEQFFGPGTRLTVL.

For this clone: The same CDR3 can be traced to other DNA sequences in this sample. The chain combines TRBV15 with TRBJ2-3, with 7 bases aligning to TRBD2. The junction had 4 bases not matched to a gene; V was cut back by 1 base and J by 6 bases. This CDR3 region has 14 residues. CDR1 is LNHNV and CDR2 is YYDKDF in the germline V gene (reference sequence). The CDR3 DNA follows: TGTGCCACCAGCAGAGGACTAGCTGGCGATACGCAGTATTTT. This encodes CATSRGLAGDTQYF. Looking up the rest from reference TRBV15 and TRBJ2-3 gives the full variable domain: DAMVIQNPRYQVTQFGKPVTLSCSQTLNHNVMYWYQQKSSQAPKLLFHYYDKDFNNEADTPDNFQSRRPNTSFCFLDIRSPGLGDTAMYLCATSRGLAGDTQYFGPGTRLTVL.

This clone was counted a single time. This chain links TRBV7-2 with TRBJ1-3; 7 bases are shared with TRBD1. Germline V gene lookup returns CDR1 SGHTA and CDR2 FQGNSA. After removal of 3 bases from V and 8 bases from J, the junction contained 13 bases not matched to a gene. The CDR3 sequence is 16 residues long. CDR3 sequence (DNA): TGTGCCAGCAGCTTCACACAGGGGCGGCTCGGGCACACCATATATTTT. Its translation is CASSFTQGRLGHTIYF.

This chain joins TRBV19 and TRBJ1-2, with 7 nucleotides matching TRBD1. The CDR3 extends over 13 amino acids. J was trimmed by 3 bases and V by 6 bases; bases with no gene match: 4. From germline, CDR1 is LNHDA and CDR2 SQIVND (reference sequence). CDR3 amino acids: CASSETGYYGYTF. In nucleotides, the CDR3 is TGTGCCAGTAGCGAGACAGGGTACTATGGCTACACCTTC.

The CDR3 DNA follows: TGCGCCAGCAGCAACCCCCCGGGACTAGCGAACCAAGAGACCCAGTACTTC. Amino acid sequence: CASSNPPGLANQETQYF. This chain joins TRBV10-1 and TRBJ2-5; TRBD2 agrees at 10 bases. J gave up 0 bases and V 6 bases, and 10 bases lay outside the gene matches. This CDR3 comprises 17 residues. Germline-derived CDR1 and CDR2 are WNHNN and SYGVQD (reference sequence).

CDR3 bases: TGTGCCAGCAGCCAGCAACTAGCGAGAGGCCTCCAGTTCTTC. Translated: CASSQQLARGLQFF. The chain has TRBV9 and TRBJ2-1; TRBD2 matches at 7 bases. The germline V gene has CDR1 SGDLS and CDR2 YYNGEE. Losses at the gene ends were 4 bases for V and 13 bases for J; bases not matched to a gene: 14. CDR3 size: 14 residues.

The genes are TRBV11-2 and TRBJ2-7; 11 nucleotides align to TRBD2. V dropped 6 bases and J dropped 4; count of bases not matched to a gene: 8. Per the germline V gene, CDR1 is SGHAT and CDR2 is FQNNGV. This CDR3 spans 15 amino acids. CDR3 amino acids: CASRPTSGSLYEQYF. DNA of the CDR3: TGTGCCAGCAGGCCAACTAGCGGGAGTTTGTACGAGCAGTACTTC.

The rearrangement joins TRBV11-3 to TRBJ2-3; TRBD2 might be the D (6 bases). The CDR3 runs 16 residues. Germline V gene data show CDR1 as SGHNT and CDR2 as YENEEA. Trimming left V 5 bases short and J 4 bases short, with 19 bases between. The CDR3 reads CASSAVSGGTPDTQYF. In nucleotides, the CDR3 is TGTGCCAGCAGCGCGGTGTCTGGCGGGACCCCAGATACGCAGTATTTT.

The chain uses TRBV4-1 and TRBJ2-7; D not certain. The CDR3 has 17 residues. Germline V gives CDR1 MGHRA, CDR2 YSYEKL. Deletions cut 1 base from V and 1 base from J, with 17 bases between. CDR3 DNA sequence: TGCGCCAGCAGCCAAGTTTTTGAGGCCGTTAGATCCTACGAGCAGTACTTC. Translation gives CASSQVFEAVRSYEQYF.

The V and J genes are TRBV4-3 and TRBJ1-1; 11 positions agree with TRBD1. V dropped 4 bases and J dropped 5; count of bases not matched to a gene: 6. The CDR3 runs to 15 residues. The V gene's germline CDR1 is LGHNA and CDR2 YSLEER. The CDR3 DNA sequence: TGCGCCAGCAGCCCGGGACAGGGGGTCGGGACTGAAGCTTTCTTT. This codes for CASSPGQGVGTEAFF.